This TCR beta chain was captured in a study of cytomegalovirus exposure and HLA in healthy donors. As for the study in general: The 90 to 150 validation repertoires used the same platform as the roughly 720 first-cohort repertoires (as reported by a later analysis).

TCRdb's copy holds only in-frame clones and misses some; the assay was immunoSEQ multiplex PCR. The sample contains about 190,000 clones, roughly 84% of which appear only once. J was trimmed by 4 bases and V by 6 bases; bases with no gene match: 11. The CDR3 is 18 residues long. From germline, CDR1 is SGHNT and CDR2 YYREEE (reference sequence). This sequence joins TRBV5-4 and TRBJ2-1, with TRBD2 identical over 15 bases. The sample comprised PBMCs. The receptor was isolated from a young woman in good health and CMV-seropositive. The CDR3 reads CASTEGLAGGNLYNEQFF. The CDR3 DNA reads as TGTGCCAGCACCGAGGGACTAGCGGGGGGAAATCTATACAATGAGCAGTTCTTC.